These T cell receptor beta chains were read from a single sample in a study of shared clonotypes between healthy human individuals. The assay was immunoSEQ multiplex PCR, and TCRdb's table has in-frame clones only and misses some. The sample lists about 1 million clones, 78% seen once, with about 0.52% in the top ten. Specimen: memory CD4+ T cells from PBMCs. Receptors were obtained from a young man in good health. Some clones in this sample may be carry-over from other donors' samples. Each CDR3 is given with its conserved first and last residue. A D gene is named only where the DNA matches it firmly. Expanded clones are given a class, and other clones once, few, many or no size at all.

D,J,V,length,size,DNA,CDR3
-,TRBJ2-6,TRBV18,15,-,TGTGCCAGCTCACCGTCGATAGCTGGGGCCAACGTCCTGACTTTC,CASSPSIAGANVLTF
TRBD1,TRBJ1-2,TRBV9,15,-,TGTGCCAGCAGCGCCCCCAGGGGGGGGTCCTATGGCTACACCTTC,CASSAPRGGSYGYTF
-,TRBJ2-5,TRBV18,15,-,TGTGCCAGCTCACCCGCGGACAGATATCAAGAGACCCAGTACTTC,CASSPADRYQETQYF
TRBD1,TRBJ1-2,TRBV30,14,-,TGTGCCCAGGGGGACAGGGGGATAGGCTATGGCTACACCTTC,CAQGDRGIGYGYTF
-,TRBJ2-7,TRBV11-2,15,once,TGTGCCAGCAGCTTAGGTGGCGCAGGGGCAAGGGAGCAGTACTTC,CASSLGGAGAREQYF
-,TRBJ1-1,TRBV11-3,14,many,TGTGCCAGCAGCTTAGGAGGGACGAACACTGAAGCTTTCTTT,CASSLGGTNTEAFF
-,TRBJ2-2,TRBV7-7,17,few,TGTGCCAGCAGCTTAGGGACCGCCAGGGATGTGACCGGGGAGCTGTTTTTT,CASSLGTARDVTGELFF
-,TRBJ1-1,TRBV6-6,13,-,TGTGCCAGCAGGGTGACCTCGAACACTGAAGCTTTCTTT,CASRVTSNTEAFF
-,TRBJ2-7,TRBV28,15,many,TGTGCCAGCAGTCCCCTCAGGGGACTCGGCTCCGAGCAGTACTTC,CASSPLRGLGSEQYF
TRBD2,TRBJ2-2,TRBV5-4,14,-,TGTGCCAGCAGCTGGGGACTACAGTCGGGGGAGCTGTTTTTT,CASSWGLQSGELFF
TRBD1,TRBJ2-7,TRBV5-4,16,-,TGTGCCAGCAGCCCGGGACAGCCCTTCAGCTCCTACGAGCAGTACTTC,CASSPGQPFSSYEQYF
-,TRBJ1-1,TRBV5-5,14,once,TGTGCCAGCAGCTTGGAGGGGGAGCACACTGAAGCTTTCTTT,CASSLEGEHTEAFF
TRBD1,TRBJ2-7,TRBV19,15,-,TGTGCCAGTAGTACCGACAGGGAAAGATTCTACGAGCAGTACTTC,CASSTDRERFYEQYF
-,TRBJ1-1,TRBV18,16,-,TGTGCCAGCTCACCAAGGGTTGGTCAGGGTTTCACTGAAGCTTTCTTT,CASSPRVGQGFTEAFF
-,TRBJ2-2,TRBV4-3,14,-,TGCGCCAGCAGCCAAGCAACGGGCACCGGGGAGCTGTTTTTT,CASSQATGTGELFF
-,TRBJ2-4,TRBV27,17,-,TGTGCCAGCAGCCTCAAGAATTTGGCCACAGCCAAAAACATTCAGTACTTC,CASSLKNLATAKNIQYF
TRBD1,TRBJ1-3,TRBV28,18,-,TGTGCCAGCAGTACCTACCCCGGGACAGGGGCCGCGGGAAACACCATATATTTT,CASSTYPGTGAAGNTIYF
-,TRBJ1-2,TRBV6-5,15,-,TGTGCCAGCAGTTACTCGGGGACGGGGAACTATGGCTACACCTTC,CASSYSGTGNYGYTF
-,TRBJ2-5,TRBV29-1,13,-,TGCAGCGTAATCGACAGGGAGGGGGAGACCCAGTACTTC,CSVIDREGETQYF
TRBD2,TRBJ2-1,TRBV5-1,16,-,TGCGCCAGCAGTTTTATTAGCGGGAGGGTGGGCAATGAGCAGTTCTTC,CASSFISGRVGNEQFF
TRBD2,TRBJ2-5,TRBV5-6,16,-,TGTGCCAGCAGCGTTGGACTAGCGTTGCACCAAGAGACCCAGTACTTC,CASSVGLALHQETQYF
-,TRBJ2-2,TRBV5-1,14,-,TGCGCCAGCAGCTTGAACGGAATTACCGGGGAGCTGTTTTTT,CASSLNGITGELFF
-,TRBJ2-3,TRBV14,16,-,TGTGCCAGCAGCCAAGCTTTTTTCAGGGGCACAGATACGCAGTATTTT,CASSQAFFRGTDTQYF
TRBD2,TRBJ2-3,TRBV29-1,15,-,TGCAGCGTGATAGGTAGCGGGACTAGCACAGATACGCAGTATTTT,CSVIGSGTSTDTQYF
-,TRBJ2-2,TRBV5-1,15,-,TGCGCCAGCAGCTTGTTGGCAGGTGATACCGGGGAGCTGTTTTTT,CASSLLAGDTGELFF
-,TRBJ2-6,TRBV2,13,few,TGTGCCAGCACCAGGTCTGGGGCCAACGTCCTGACTTTC,CASTRSGANVLTF
-,TRBJ1-4,TRBV5-6,14,-,TGTGCCAGCAGCCGTATCGTCACTAATGAAAAACTGTTTTTT,CASSRIVTNEKLFF
TRBD1,TRBJ2-7,TRBV5-6,15,-,TGTGCCAGCAGCCTTGTGGGACAGGGGGTATCCGAGCAGTACTTC,CASSLVGQGVSEQYF
TRBD2,TRBJ2-1,TRBV7-3,17,-,TGTGCCAGCAGCTTAAGCGCTCTAGCGGGGAAACACAATGAGCAGTTCTTC,CASSLSALAGKHNEQFF
-,TRBJ1-1,TRBV7-2,14,-,TGTGCCAGCAGCTTAGCGGATGGGGTCAGTAACGCTTTCTTT,CASSLADGVSNAFF
-,TRBJ1-2,TRBV29-1,13,once,TGCAGCACCAACACAGGGTTAGGCTATGGCTACACCTTC,CSTNTGLGYGYTF
-,TRBJ2-1,TRBV21-1,18,few,TGTGCCAGCATCTCCAACTCGGACTCGACTAGCTCCTACAATGAGCAGTTCTTC,CASISNSDSTSSYNEQFF
-,TRBJ1-3,TRBV28,15,-,TGTGCCAGCAGTTTACGCCGGGCCTCTGGAAACACCATATATTTT,CASSLRRASGNTIYF
-,TRBJ2-2,TRBV10-3,15,-,TGTGCCATCAGTGAGTCGAGACAGAACACCGGGGAGCTGTTTTTT,CAISESRQNTGELFF
-,TRBJ2-7,TRBV28,13,-,TGTGCCAGCAGTGTTACAGGAACCTACGAGCAGTACTTC,CASSVTGTYEQYF
TRBD2,TRBJ2-1,TRBV11-2,16,-,TGTGCCAGCAGCTTAGCGGGACTAGCGGGAATTAATGAGCAGTTCTTC,CASSLAGLAGINEQFF
-,TRBJ1-5,TRBV28,14,once,TGTGCCAGCAGGCCCGGGAGGATGGGTCAGCCCCAGCATTTT,CASRPGRMGQPQHF
TRBD1,TRBJ1-1,TRBV19,13,-,TGTGCCAGTAGAGGGACAGGGCGCACTGAAGCTTTCTTT,CASRGTGRTEAFF
-,TRBJ2-7,TRBV18,13,-,TGTGCCAGCTCGCCAATCCCGGGTTACGAGCAGTACTTC,CASSPIPGYEQYF
-,TRBJ1-4,TRBV4-1,14,-,TGCGCCAGCAGCCCAGGGCAGGGCGGTGAAAAACTGTTTTTT,CASSPGQGGEKLFF
TRBD1,TRBJ2-2,TRBV11-2,15,few,TGTGCCAGCAGCCCCGGACAGGGTTACACCGGGGAGCTGTTTTTT,CASSPGQGYTGELFF
-,TRBJ1-2,TRBV6-1,15,-,TGTGCCAGCAGTTCCGCTTGGACAAGGGCGGATGGCTACACCTTC,CASSSAWTRADGYTF
-,TRBJ2-3,TRBV28,13,-,TGTGCCAGCAGAGCGGCCCACACAGATACGCAGTATTTT,CASRAAHTDTQYF
TRBD2,TRBJ2-2,TRBV5-1,15,once,TGCGCCAGCAGCTTGGCTAGCGGAAACACCGGGGAGCTGTTTTTT,CASSLASGNTGELFF
-,TRBJ2-1,TRBV12-5,13,-,TGTGCTAGTGGTTTGGAGGGGAAGAATGAGCAGTTCTTC,CASGLEGKNEQFF
TRBD2,TRBJ2-3,TRBV15,17,-,TGTGCCACCAGCAGGCCACTAGCGGGAGCCCCAACAGATACGCAGTATTTT,CATSRPLAGAPTDTQYF
-,TRBJ2-2,TRBV6-5,14,-,TGTGCCAGCAGTTACGGGGTTTTAGCCGGGGAGCTGTTTTTT,CASSYGVLAGELFF
-,TRBJ1-3,TRBV28,15,once,TGTGCCAGCAGTTTGACTATCGTTGGTGGAAACACCATATATTTT,CASSLTIVGGNTIYF
-,TRBJ1-3,TRBV6-5,15,-,TGTGCCAGCGTTGGGACCGCCAGTTCAGGAAACACCATATATTTT,CASVGTASSGNTIYF
TRBD2,TRBJ2-7,TRBV7-9,17,-,TGTGCCAGCAGCGCAGGGACTAGCGGCAAAATCTCCTACGAGCAGTACTTC,CASSAGTSGKISYEQYF
-,TRBJ1-2,TRBV30,11,-,TGTGCCGGGGGCCTTAACTATGGCTACACCTTC,CAGGLNYGYTF
-,TRBJ1-2,TRBV10-1,14,-,TGCGCCAAGGTGACCCGGGGGGGGCCCTATGGCTACACCTTC,CAKVTRGGPYGYTF
-,TRBJ2-1,TRBV6-1,13,-,TGTGCCAGCACCGCGGGCTATCTGCAGATCCAGTTCTTC,CASTAGYLQIQFF